What follows are 28 T cell receptor beta chains derived from one specimen sequenced in a study of neurological immune-mediated disorders. Indicated time point: longitudinal time-point 1 (baseline). TCRdb redid the calling of the 5' RACE reads with MiXCR, one entry per CDR3 protein. The table shows 71,000 or so distinct CDR3 sequences, with about 13% occurring only once. Source material: PBMCs. These receptors were collected from a female donor with HTLV-1-associated myelopathy (HAM/TSP).

This clonotype came up many times. The gene calls are TRBV5-1 and TRBJ1-5; D gene unclear. CDR3 length equals 15 residues. Looked up from germline, CDR1 is SGHRS and CDR2 is YFSETQ. The V and J ends lost 0 bases and 2 bases respectively, with 9 bases between them. The CDR3 is CASSLAAGGNQPQHF. The CDR3 region has the DNA TGCGCCAGCAGCTTGGCGGCGGGAGGCAATCAGCCCCAGCATTTT.

This clonotype was detected ten times or more. This chain links TRBV20-1 with TRBJ2-3, with D perhaps matching TRBD1 or TRBD2 (5 bases each). The CDR3 spans 14 residues. CDR1 DFQATT and CDR2 SNEGSKA come from the germline V gene (reference sequence). V lost 7 bases and J lost 0, with 14 bases in between. The CDR3 spells CSVGRRPSTDTQYF. CDR3 in DNA: TGCAGTGTGGGACGCCGTCCTAGCACAGATACGCAGTATTTT.

The sample holds many counts of this clonotype. The V call is TRBV5-1, the J call TRBJ2-7; 7 bases agree with TRBD2. CDR3 length: 14 amino acids. Germline CDR1 and CDR2: SGHRS and YFSETQ. Trimming cost V 1 base and J 6 bases; bases outside gene matches: 7. The CDR3 nucleotides read TGCGCCAGCAGCTTGAGGGCGGGGGAGAGCGAGCAGTACTTC. It specifies CASSLRAGESEQYF.

This clonotype has a count of ten or more. The genes are TRBV4-1 and TRBJ2-7; 7 bases fit TRBD2. The trim removed 0 bases at V and 3 bases at J, leaving 5 bases unmatched. Germline V gene lookup returns CDR1 MGHRA and CDR2 YSYEKL. The CDR3 length is 15 residues. CDR3: CASSQDREGYYEQYF. CDR3 in DNA: TGCGCCAGCAGCCAAGACAGGGAGGGTTACTACGAGCAGTACTTC.

This clonotype was recorded many times. The CDR3 region has the DNA TGTGCCAGCAACCCTTTGGGGGGCTATGAGCAGTTCTTC. Its translation is CASNPLGGYEQFF. The chain recombines TRBV12-3 or TRBV12-4 with TRBJ2-1; D may correspond to TRBD1 or TRBD2 (6 bases each). The length of the CDR3 is 13 residues. Deletions cut 7 bases from V and 8 bases from J, with 15 bases between.

This clonotype was seen ten or more times. The rearrangement joins TRBV20-1 to TRBJ2-7; TRBD1 matches 8 bases. Germline V lookup: CDR1 DFQATT, CDR2 SNEGSKA (reference sequence). Trimming took 4 bases from V and 0 from J; bases not matched to a gene: 8. The CDR3 loop spans 15 amino acids. The chain's CDR3 is CSATTPGQASYEQYF. The CDR3 bases are TGCAGTGCTACGACCCCGGGACAGGCCTCCTACGAGCAGTACTTC.

Many counts were recorded for this clonotype. The chain joins TRBV7-2 to TRBJ2-2; unclear D gene. The CDR3 is made up of 12 amino acids. V was clipped by 2 bases and J by 4 bases, with 2 bases between them. Germline CDR1 and CDR2: SGHTA and FQGNSA. This CDR3 reads CASSLFTGELFF. For the CDR3, the DNA is TGTGCCAGCAGCTTATTCACCGGGGAGCTGTTTTTT.

This clonotype was observed a few times. The junction departs from the called germline gene at one end, perhaps through a read error. This chain joins TRBV6-1 and TRBJ1-1, with D unresolved. The CDR3 extends over 15 amino acids. The germline gives CDR1 MNHNS, CDR2 SASEGT. CDR3 bases: TGTGCCAGCAGAGAAGGACCCTCTTTCGTTACTGAAGCTTTCTTT. Protein: CASREGPSFVTEAFF.

In this sample, this clonotype turned up many times. This sequence joins TRBV7-9 and TRBJ1-1; D call uncertain. With 2 bases removed from V and 7 bases from J, the gap between germline ends came to 11 bases. The CDR3 is 13 amino acids. The germline gives CDR1 SEHNR, CDR2 FQNEAQ (reference sequence). The CDR3 sequence is CASSLRETDEAFF. In DNA form, the CDR3 reads TGTGCCAGCAGCTTAAGGGAGACTGATGAAGCTTTCTTT. Full variable domain (rest looked up from reference TRBV7-9 and TRBJ1-1): DTGVSQNPRHKITKRGQNVTFRCDPISEHNRLYWYRQTLGQGPEFLTYFQNEAQLEKSRLLSDRFSAERPKGSFSTLEIQRTEQGDSAMYLCASSLRETDEAFFGQGTRLTVV.

The chain recombines TRBV11-2 with TRBJ1-2; 8 nucleotides match TRBD1. Germline assignment: CDR1 SGHAT and CDR2 FQNNGV. The CDR3 sequence is 14 residues long. V lost 5 bases to trimming and J lost 5 bases; unmatched junction nucleotides: 7. This chain's CDR3 is CASSTIRTGYGYTF. CDR3 DNA sequence: TGTGCCAGCAGCACAATAAGGACAGGGTATGGCTACACCTTC.

This clonotype has a count of ten or more. CDR3 nucleotides: TGTGCCAGCAGCTTGGTAGGTGAGAGGAATCAGCCCCAGCATTTT. Amino acid sequence: CASSLVGERNQPQHF. The chain combines TRBV5-5 with TRBJ1-5, with unresolved D. The V end was cut by 0 bases, the J end by 4 bases, with 11 bases between. Germline loops: CDR1 SGHKS, CDR2 YYEKEE (reference sequence). This CDR3 region has 15 residues.

The rearrangement uses TRBV7-2 and TRBJ2-1; 8 bases are a match to TRBD2. The CDR3 runs 15 residues. Germline V lookup: CDR1 SGHTA, CDR2 FQGNSA. V dropped 1 base and J dropped 4; count of bases not matched to a gene: 3. The CDR3 spells CASSLGRGAYNEQFF. The CDR3 DNA is TGTGCCAGCAGCTTAGGGCGGGGGGCTTACAATGAGCAGTTCTTC.

The sample holds many counts of this clonotype. The chain uses TRBV4-1 and TRBJ1-6; 7 bases are a match to TRBD1. Trimming removed 1 base from V and 10 bases from J; junction bases left unmatched: 4. This CDR3 has 14 residues. Per the germline V gene, CDR1 is MGHRA and CDR2 is YSYEKL. CDR3 protein: CASSQGTGISPLHF. The CDR3 DNA reads TGCGCCAGCAGCCAAGGGACAGGTATATCACCCCTCCACTTT.

The chain is built from TRBV6-5 and TRBJ2-1; TRBD2 matches at 16 bases. J lost 9 bases, V lost 1 base, and 6 bases had no gene match. Germline V CDR1 and CDR2: MNHEY, SVGAGI. This CDR3 is built from 17 residues. The CDR3 nucleotides are TGTGCCAGCAGTTACTTGGGACTAGCGGGGGGGCCTCGTGAGCAGTTCTTC. Its translation is CASSYLGLAGGPREQFF.

This clonotype was detected ten times or more. This chain uses TRBV19 with TRBJ2-4, with 7 bases lining up with TRBD1. With 5 bases clipped from V and 3 bases from J, the junction kept 4 bases outside the gene matches. The germline CDR1 and CDR2 sequences are LNHDA and SQIVND (reference sequence). The CDR3 is made up of 14 amino acids. DNA for the CDR3: TGTGCCAGTAGTTCTCAGGGGGTCAAAAACATTCAGTACTTC. Encoded protein: CASSSQGVKNIQYF.

In its sample, this clonotype was seen a few times. This rearrangement joins TRBV10-3 to TRBJ1-5, with 7 bases aligning to TRBD1. Germline assignment: CDR1 ENHRY and CDR2 SYGVKD. The CDR3 has 15 residues. V was pared by 0 bases and J by 8 bases, with 7 bases of the junction left unmatched. CDR3 loop: CAISESIGGKKPQHF. The CDR3 nucleotides are TGTGCCATCAGTGAGTCGATAGGGGGCAAGAAGCCCCAGCATTTT.

Note on this clonotype: A much more abundant neighbour one base away suggests this may be a read error. In this CDR3 the conserved last residue, phenylalanine or tryptophan, is missing, so a read error is likely. The chain is built from TRBV29-1 and TRBJ2-2; no clear D. The CDR3 length is 16 residues. Trimming left V 2 bases short and J 6 bases short, with 19 bases between. CDR1 is SQVTM, CDR2 ANQGSEA, per germline. The CDR3 region is CSVESIGRSLAGELFL. The CDR3 nucleotides read TGCAGCGTTGAAAGTATAGGAAGGAGTCTAGCCGGGGAGCTGTTTCTT.

Note on this clonotype: A junction end diverges from the germline sequence, so it may reflect a read error. V usage is TRBV20-1 and J usage is TRBJ2-3; D is unclear. CDR3 size: 14 residues. The germline V gene has CDR1 DFQATT and CDR2 SNEGSKA (reference sequence). CDR3 in amino acids: CSVPLSVSTETQYF. The DNA for the CDR3 is TGCAGTGTACCGCTGAGCGTAAGCACAGAAACGCAGTATTTT.

The DNA of the CDR3 is TGCGCCAGCAGCCCTATGCCGGGAGCGGGCGACGAGCAGTACTTC. Translating gives CASSPMPGAGDEQYF. The genes are TRBV5-1 and TRBJ2-7, with D possibly TRBD2 on 6 matching bases. V was shortened by 4 bases and J by 5 bases, with 19 bases between the two germline ends. Germline CDR1 SGHRS, CDR2 YFSETQ. The CDR3 runs 15 residues.

This rearrangement joins TRBV25-1 to TRBJ1-2; 7 bases agree with TRBD1. The ends lost 5 bases at V and 4 bases at J; junction bases unmatched: 10. CDR1 and CDR2 from the germline V gene are MGHDK and SYGVNS. There are 15 residues in the CDR3. The CDR3, as DNA: TGTGCCAGCAGTCCCCGACAGGGAAGGCGCTATGGCTACACCTTC. Translation gives CASSPRQGRRYGYTF.

The chain is built from TRBV6-5 and TRBJ1-5, with D tentatively TRBD1 (6 bases). Trimming shortened V by 0 bases and J by 5 bases, and 8 bases separated the two germline ends. CDR1 is MNHEY and CDR2 is SVGAGI in the germline V gene. The CDR3 length is 14 residues. CDR3 in DNA: TGTGCCAGCAGTTACTCGGGACAATATCAGCCCCAGCATTTT. This codes for CASSYSGQYQPQHF.

This clonotype appeared many times. CDR3 amino acids: CASSPREGALGANVLTF. As DNA, the CDR3 is TGCGCCAGCAGTCCGAGAGAGGGGGCCCTTGGGGCCAACGTCCTGACTTTC. The rearrangement uses TRBV4-1 and TRBJ2-6; 7 nucleotides agree with TRBD1. The CDR3 has 17 amino acids. V lost 6 bases to trimming and J lost 3 bases; unmatched junction nucleotides: 11. Germline CDR1 is MGHRA and CDR2 is YSYEKL.

This clonotype was counted ten times or more. The V gene is TRBV12-3 or TRBV12-4, the J gene TRBJ2-3, with D perhaps matching TRBD2 (6 bases). This CDR3 region has 14 residues. Trimming took 2 bases from V and 4 from J, leaving 10 bases between them. The CDR3 DNA reads TGTGCCAGCAGTTTATCTGGGACTGCAGATACGCAGTATTTT. Translated, it gives CASSLSGTADTQYF.

This clonotype was observed a few times. The genes are TRBV28 and TRBJ2-2, with D perhaps being TRBD1 or TRBD2 (6 bases each). V was clipped by 8 bases and J by 3 bases, with 13 bases between them. CDR3 length: 14 residues. The germline V gene has CDR1 MDHEN and CDR2 SYDVKM. CDR3 amino acids: CASDTRGDTGELFF. CDR3 nucleotide sequence: TGTGCCAGCGACACAAGGGGGGACACCGGGGAGCTGTTTTTT.

The sample holds many counts of this clonotype. This chain connects TRBV15 to TRBJ2-1; D is possibly TRBD1 or TRBD2 (5 bases each). Germline assignment: CDR1 LNHNV and CDR2 YYDKDF (reference sequence). V shed 3 bases and J shed 9 bases, with 15 bases lying between them. The CDR3 is made up of 14 amino acids. CDR3 sequence (DNA): TGTGCCACCAGCAGCCTAAGACGGGACGGTGAGCAGTTCTTC. This encodes CATSSLRRDGEQFF.

This clonotype has ten or more counts. V and J are TRBV11-2 and TRBJ1-1; D call uncertain. Germline V CDR1 and CDR2: SGHAT, FQNNGV. V dropped 5 bases and J dropped 11 bases, with 12 bases sitting between them. The length of the CDR3 is 11 residues. The CDR3 spells CASSAHRGAFF. For the CDR3, the DNA is TGTGCCAGCAGCGCTCACCGAGGGGCTTTCTTT.

This clonotype was observed at least ten times. The gene calls are TRBV4-2 and TRBJ2-2; a possible D gene is TRBD2 (5 bases). The CDR3 has 13 amino acids. The germline V gene has CDR1 LGHNA and CDR2 YNFKEQ. The germline V and J ends were trimmed by 2 bases and 6 bases, with 7 bases remaining between them. The CDR3 sequence: CASSQPGSGELFF. For the CDR3, the DNA is TGTGCCAGCAGCCAACCGGGATCCGGGGAGCTGTTTTTT.

This clonotype was picked up many times. The chain combines TRBV5-1 with TRBJ2-2; TRBD1 matches at 10 bases. The junction had 3 bases not matched to a gene; V was cut back by 4 bases and J by 6 bases. CDR1 SGHRS and CDR2 YFSETQ come from the germline V gene. The CDR3 length is 14 residues. The CDR3 reads CASSQGTGAGELFF. For the CDR3, the DNA is TGCGCCAGCAGCCAAGGGACAGGGGCCGGGGAGCTGTTTTTT.